Sequencing of this TCR beta chain was carried out in a study of T-cell reconstitution after alpha-beta-depleted transplantation in children. Whole-study results and caveats: At day 60, the high TCRbeta diversity found in some patients originated from recipient T cells and thymic progenitors that had survived.

Preparation of the TCRbeta library was carried out with unique molecular identifiers. TCRdb processed the PCR reads anew with MiXCR; each CDR3 protein has one entry. Of around 440,000 distinct CDR3 sequences listed, over 9.5% were seen once; the top ten hold just over 2%. Details on this clonotype: Its antigen is unidentified. A much larger clone sits a single nucleotide away, making a read error possible.

V gave up 0 bases and J gave up 0 bases; unmatched junction bases: 4. The CDR3 is 17 residues long. Germline values: CDR1 SGHAT, CDR2 FQNNGV. This TCR was recovered from a child younger than 10 with inherited bone marrow failure, due to receive a stem cell transplant. The specimen comprised PBMCs, sampled before TCRalphabeta/CD19-depleted stem cell transplant. The chain links TRBV11-2 to TRBJ2-7; 11 bases map to TRBD2. CDR3 in amino acids: CASSLDLAGGHSYEQYF. CDR3 sequence (DNA): TGTGCCAGCAGCTTAGACCTAGCGGGAGGCCACTCCTACGAGCAGTACTTC.